This TCR beta chain was identified in a study of T cells after somatic rescue of genetic block. The CDR3 extends over 17 amino acids. Germline values: CDR1 LGHNT, CDR2 FRNRAP. V lost 0 bases, J lost 2 bases, and 6 bases stayed unmatched. TCRdb's copy holds only in-frame clones and misses some; the assay was immunoSEQ multiplex PCR. The profile shows more than 70,000 clones, around 90% of them singletons. The sequencing sample was made of peripheral blood mononuclear cells (PBMCs). This chain links TRBV12-5 with TRBJ2-7, with TRBD2 identical over 11 bases. This sequence was found in a young woman. The CDR3 spells CASGLVLGLAVPYEQYF. CDR3 in DNA: TGTGCTAGTGGTTTGGTGCTGGGACTAGCGGTTCCCTACGAGCAGTACTTC.